The 29 T cell receptor beta chains reported below all come from one sample, sequenced in a study of OX40 agonist ivuxolimab in advanced cancers. The method was immunoSEQ multiplex PCR; TCRdb's version includes in-frame clones alone and lacks a portion of them. The table records tens of thousands of clones, more than 90% of them present only once. The sample consisted of CD4+ or CD8+ T cells sorted from blood, taken in a trial of the OX40 agonist ivuxolimab. The receptors originated from an adult with an advanced solid tumor such as melanoma, head and neck, liver or kidney cancer.

This chain joins TRBV10-2 and TRBJ2-1; the match to TRBD2 covers 7 bases. Germline-derived CDR1 and CDR2 are WSHSY and SAAADI. CDR3 length: 17 residues. The trim removed 3 bases at V and 3 bases at J, leaving 11 bases unmatched. This CDR3 reads CASSDRSGGRNYNEQFF. In DNA form, the CDR3 reads TGCGCCAGCAGTGATAGATCGGGCGGGAGAAACTACAATGAGCAGTTCTTC.

The chain employs TRBV14 and TRBJ2-7; possible D gene TRBD2, 6 bases. Germline V gene data show CDR1 as SGHDN and CDR2 as FVKESK. V was clipped by 0 bases and J by 6 bases, with 18 bases between them. The CDR3 is made up of 16 amino acids. The CDR3 spells CASSQDAGQGGAEQYF. In nucleotides, the CDR3 is TGTGCCAGCAGCCAAGACGCAGGCCAAGGCGGGGCCGAGCAGTACTTC.

V and J are TRBV7-6 and TRBJ1-3; D uncertain. V lost 5 bases to trimming and J lost 2 bases, with 4 bases between them. Per the germline V gene, CDR1 is SGHVS and CDR2 is FNYEAQ. The CDR3 runs 12 residues. The CDR3 DNA sequence: TGTGCCAGCAGCCTGACTGGAAACACCATATATTTT. This encodes CASSLTGNTIYF.

The rearrangement uses TRBV6-1 and TRBJ2-1, with TRBD2 as a possible D gene (6 bases). The CDR3 has 15 amino acids. Germline loops: CDR1 MNHNS, CDR2 SASEGT. With 0 bases removed from V and 7 bases from J, the gap between germline ends came to 13 bases. CDR3 nucleotides: TGTGCCAGCAGTGAAGCGGGCACTAGCTTAAATGAGCAGTTCTTC. The encoded protein is CASSEAGTSLNEQFF.

The chain is built from TRBV11-2 and TRBJ1-5, with 7 bases that match TRBD1. The CDR3 has 14 amino acids. The germline CDR1 and CDR2 sequences are SGHAT and FQNNGV. J gave up 5 bases and V 5 bases, and 6 bases lay outside the gene matches. The CDR3 coding sequence is TGTGCCAGCAGCCCCCGGGACAGTTATCAGCCCCAGCATTTT. This gives the protein CASSPRDSYQPQHF.

This chain connects TRBV19 to TRBJ1-5, with 7 bases that match TRBD1. The CDR3 has 18 residues. Germline values: CDR1 LNHDA, CDR2 SQIVND (reference sequence). Germline trimming cut 0 bases from V and 2 bases from J; bases unmatched to any gene: 10. The CDR3 DNA sequence: TGTGCCAGTAGTATAGATCCCCTAGACAGGGACGGCAATCAGCCCCAGCATTTT. Its translation is CASSIDPLDRDGNQPQHF. The full variable domain, in which reference TRBV19 and TRBJ1-5 provide the parts outside the CDR3, is DGGITQSPKYLFRKEGQNVTLSCEQNLNHDAMYWYRQDPGQGLRLIYYSQIVNDFQKGDIAEGYSVSREKKESFPLTVTSAQKNPTAFYLCASSIDPLDRDGNQPQHFGDGTRLSIL.

The chain carries TRBV28 and TRBJ1-2, with no clear D. This CDR3 spans 12 amino acids. The V gene's germline CDR1 is MDHEN and CDR2 SYDVKM. Trimming took 2 bases from V and 8 from J, leaving 9 bases between them. CDR3 nucleotides: TGTGCCAGCAGTTTAGTGGGGAACGGCTACACCTTC. Encoded protein: CASSLVGNGYTF.

The chain links TRBV5-8 to TRBJ1-2; D gene unclear. Trimming stripped 4 bases from V and 7 bases from J, with 20 bases between. CDR1 SGHTS and CDR2 YDEGEE come from the germline V gene. The CDR3 has 15 residues. The CDR3 coding sequence is TGTGCCAGCAGCAAAACACTGGGAGGGATGACTGGCTACACCTTC. Protein sequence: CASSKTLGGMTGYTF. Filled out from reference TRBV5-8 and TRBJ1-2, the complete variable domain reads EAGVTQSPTHLIKTRGQQATLRCSPISGHTSVYWYQQALGLGLQFLLWYDEGEERNRGNFPPRFSGRQFPNYSSELNVNALELEDSALYLCASSKTLGGMTGYTFGSGTRLTVV.

This clone was seen only once. One junction end does not reproduce the germline sequence, and a read error may be involved. V and J are TRBV27 and TRBJ2-7, with a tentative D call TRBD2 (5 bases). CDR1 is MNHEY and CDR2 is SMNVEV in the germline V gene (reference sequence). CDR3 size: 14 residues. This chain's CDR3 is CASSLIASSNEQYF. The CDR3 DNA is TGTGCCAGCAGTTTGATCGCTAGCTCCAACGAGCAGTACTTC.

This clone was seen once. V usage is TRBV6-6 and J usage is TRBJ2-7; D is ambiguous. The V end was cut by 2 bases, the J end by 5 bases, with 7 bases between. Looked up from germline, CDR1 is MNHNY and CDR2 is SVGAGI (reference sequence). The CDR3 spans 12 residues. The CDR3 nucleotides read TGTGCCAGCAGTTACAGTGGGGACGAGCAGTACTTC. This gives the protein CASSYSGDEQYF.

The chain carries TRBV9 and TRBJ2-3; D might be TRBD1 (6 bases). With 2 bases removed from V and 6 bases from J, the gap between germline ends came to 10 bases. CDR3 length: 13 amino acids. Per germline, CDR1 SGDLS and CDR2 YYNGEE. The CDR3 sequence is CASSVFTGDTQYF. The CDR3 nucleotides are TGTGCCAGCAGCGTTTTCACAGGGGATACGCAGTATTTT.

The chain is built from TRBV5-1 and TRBJ2-1; D gene uncertain. The V end was cut by 2 bases, the J end by 4 bases, with 7 bases between. Looked up from germline, CDR1 is SGHRS and CDR2 is YFSETQ. The CDR3 extends over 13 amino acids. The CDR3 coding sequence is TGCGCCAGCAGCTTAGGTCAGTACAATGAGCAGTTCTTC. Protein sequence: CASSLGQYNEQFF. Together with reference TRBV5-1 and TRBJ2-1, the CDR3 gives the full variable domain: KAGVTQTPRYLIKTRGQQVTLSCSPISGHRSVSWYQQTPGQGLQFLFEYFSETQRNKGNFPGRFSGRQFSNSRSEMNVSTLELGDSALYLCASSLGQYNEQFFGPGTRLTVL.

Concerning this clone itself: A read error may account for a junction end that differs from germline. The chain joins TRBV9 to TRBJ2-3; possible D gene TRBD2, 6 bases. CDR1 is SGDLS, CDR2 YYNGEE, per germline. This CDR3 spans 18 amino acids. The CDR3 reads CASSWTNPEILGTGTQYF. DNA for the CDR3: TGTGCCAGCAGCTGGACTAATCCGGAGATTTTAGGTACAGGTACGCAGTATTTT.

CDR3 bases: TGTGCCAGCAGCGTACCGGGAAACAATGAGCAGTTCTTC. It translates to CASSVPGNNEQFF. This chain joins TRBV9 and TRBJ2-1, with D maybe TRBD2 (5 bases). The CDR3 runs 13 residues. V was trimmed by 1 base and J by 5 bases, leaving 7 bases between them. Germline loops: CDR1 SGDLS, CDR2 YYNGEE.

With regard to this clone: This sample includes further DNA sequences coding for the same CDR3. The chain carries TRBV2 and TRBJ2-7; 7 bases fit TRBD1. CDR1 is SNHLY and CDR2 is FYNNEI in the germline V gene. The CDR3 has 13 amino acids. The ends lost 4 bases at V and 3 bases at J; junction bases unmatched: 3. The CDR3 DNA reads as TGTGCCAGCAGTGTAAGGGACAGCTACGAGCAGTACTTC. As protein: CASSVRDSYEQYF.

V is TRBV2 and J is TRBJ2-1, with 9 nucleotides matching TRBD1. V shed 7 bases, J shed 4 bases, and the junction held 5 bases outside the gene matches. The CDR3 extends over 14 amino acids. The germline V gene has CDR1 SNHLY and CDR2 FYNNEI. This chain's CDR3 is CASMSGQGYNEQFF. CDR3 nucleotides: TGTGCCAGCATGTCTGGACAGGGGTACAATGAGCAGTTCTTC.

The chain is built from TRBV13 and TRBJ1-6; a weak D match, TRBD1 (5 bases). This CDR3 spans 12 amino acids. Trimming pared 6 bases from V and 9 bases from J, leaving 9 bases between. Germline values: CDR1 PRHDT, CDR2 FYEKMQ (reference sequence). CDR3 sequence reads: CASRIGTSPLHF. The CDR3 DNA is TGTGCCAGCAGAATTGGGACTTCACCCCTCCACTTT.

The genes are TRBV7-2 and TRBJ1-2; D not resolved. The CDR3 spans 15 residues. Trimming left V 2 bases short and J 4 bases short, with 14 bases between. CDR1 and CDR2 from the germline V gene are SGHTA and FQGNSA. CDR3 nucleotide sequence: TGTGCCAGCAGCTTAAACGAGGGTTCGAGCTATGGCTACACCTTC. Translation gives CASSLNEGSSYGYTF.

The chain joins TRBV4-1 to TRBJ1-3, with 10 bases identical to TRBD1. CDR1 and CDR2 from the germline V gene are MGHRA and YSYEKL. The CDR3 is made up of 17 amino acids. After removal of 3 bases from V and 3 bases from J, the junction contained 8 bases not matched to a gene. The CDR3 DNA reads as TGCGCCAGCAGCCAGGGAGACAGGGGGCTGTTTGGAAACACCATATATTTT. It encodes CASSQGDRGLFGNTIYF.

CDR3 nucleotides: TGTGCCAGCAGTTTGGGGCAGGGGGTTTGGAATGAGCAGTTCTTC. Protein product: CASSLGQGVWNEQFF. The V and J genes are TRBV27 and TRBJ2-1, with 7 bases lining up with TRBD1. Trimming removed 3 bases from V and 7 bases from J; junction bases left unmatched: 9. The CDR3 consists of 15 residues. Germline V gene sequence: CDR1 MNHEY, CDR2 SMNVEV (reference sequence).

The genes are TRBV6-5 and TRBJ1-1; D might be TRBD1 (6 bases). The ends were cut back, 5 bases at V and 1 base at J, with 11 bases in the middle. CDR1 is MNHEY, CDR2 SVGAGI, per germline. The CDR3 is made up of 14 amino acids. The CDR3 protein is CASSARDTNTEAFF. The CDR3 coding sequence is TGTGCCAGCAGTGCTAGGGACACGAACACTGAAGCTTTCTTT.

The genes are TRBV13 and TRBJ2-1; D gene uncertain. The ends were cut back, 0 bases at V and 8 bases at J, with 8 bases in the middle. The CDR3 consists of 13 residues. Germline CDR1 PRHDT, CDR2 FYEKMQ (reference sequence). DNA of the CDR3: TGTGCCAGCAGCTTAGGCCGTGGGGATGAGCAGTTCTTC. This encodes CASSLGRGDEQFF.

This clone was found once. The chain combines TRBV4-1 with TRBJ1-2; 9 bases fit TRBD1. From germline, CDR1 is MGHRA and CDR2 YSYEKL. CDR3 length: 15 residues. The V segment lost 4 bases and the J segment 8 bases; nucleotides outside the gene matches: 11. CDR3 amino acids: CASSLNPGQGGGYTF. For the CDR3, the DNA is TGCGCCAGCAGCCTTAACCCGGGACAGGGAGGAGGCTACACCTTC.

V is TRBV28 and J is TRBJ2-1; 11 positions agree with TRBD2. V lost 2 bases to trimming and J lost 1 base; unmatched junction nucleotides: 1. The CDR3 has 16 amino acids. Germline V lookup: CDR1 MDHEN, CDR2 SYDVKM. The CDR3 region is CASSLLAGGSYNEQFF. The CDR3 DNA reads as TGTGCCAGCAGTTTACTAGCGGGGGGATCCTACAATGAGCAGTTCTTC.

V usage is TRBV27 and J usage is TRBJ1-5; perhaps TRBD1 as D (5 bases). CDR1 and CDR2 (germline): MNHEY, SMNVEV (reference sequence). The CDR3 runs 14 residues. Trimming removed 6 bases at V and 3 bases at J, with 12 bases between. The CDR3 loop reads CASRPRGPNQPQHF. In nucleotides, the CDR3 is TGTGCCAGCAGGCCCCGGGGCCCCAATCAGCCCCAGCATTTT.

This clone appeared a single time. The chain joins TRBV15 to TRBJ1-4, with TRBD1 matching over 10 bases. CDR3 length equals 15 residues. J lost 7 bases, V lost 1 base, and 3 bases had no gene match. Germline CDR1 reads LNHNV; CDR2 reads YYDKDF (reference sequence). In nucleotides, the CDR3 is TGTGCCACCAGCAGAGGGGGGACAGGGGTTGAAAAACTGTTTTTT. This codes for CATSRGGTGVEKLFF.

This chain joins TRBV5-4 and TRBJ2-3; D possibly matches TRBD1 or TRBD2 (6 bases each). V was cut by 4 bases and J by 5 bases, with 14 bases left in between. In germline, CDR1 is SGHNT, CDR2 YYREEE (reference sequence). The CDR3 has 14 residues. The CDR3 protein is CASSRGAFLDTQYF. In DNA form, the CDR3 reads TGTGCCAGCAGCAGGGGGGCCTTCCTAGATACGCAGTATTTT.

The chain joins TRBV11-2 to TRBJ2-1; D not resolved. The ends were cut back, 4 bases at V and 9 bases at J, with 4 bases in the middle. The CDR3 runs to 10 residues. Germline CDR1 and CDR2: SGHAT and FQNNGV. The CDR3 region is CASSSGEQFF. DNA of the CDR3: TGTGCCAGCAGCTCGGGTGAGCAGTTCTTC. Full variable domain (missing parts from reference TRBV11-2 and TRBJ2-1): EAGVAQSPRYKIIEKRQSVAFWCNPISGHATLYWYQQILGQGPKLLIQFQNNGVVDDSQLPKDRFSAERLKGVDSTLKIQPAKLEDSAVYLCASSSGEQFFGPGTRLTVL.

The rearrangement links TRBV5-8 to TRBJ2-5; D call uncertain. Trimming took off 1 base at V and 3 bases at J, with 7 bases between the two ends. The CDR3 is made up of 13 amino acids. The germline V gene has CDR1 SGHTS and CDR2 YDEGEE. CDR3 amino acids: CASSLRAEETQYF. The CDR3 coding sequence is TGTGCCAGCAGCTTGAGGGCGGAAGAGACCCAGTACTTC.